Below are 3 T cell receptor beta chains sequenced from a single sample in a study of Ad26.COV2.S vaccination and SARS-CoV-2 variants. Treatment here: about 20 received Ad26.COV2.S at low or high dose, single or two shots; about 5 received placebo; per-sample allocation not given. Day 63 after the first vaccine or placebo injection was the time point for sampling. Sequenced by immunoSEQ multiplex PCR; TCRdb stores in-frame clones only, minus some. This sample has about half a million clones, with roughly 87% found just once. The input for sequencing was peripheral blood, taken in a trial of Ad26.COV2.S vaccine versus placebo. These receptors all stem from a person aged 18 to 59 who received the Ad26.COV2.S COVID-19 vaccine or a placebo.

This clone has only one observation. CDR3 nucleotide sequence: TGTGCCAGCAGCCGGAAGTCAGGGGCTAACACTGAAGCTTTCTTT. This gives the protein CASSRKSGANTEAFF. The rearrangement links TRBV7-2 to TRBJ1-1; weak D call: TRBD1 (6 bases). The ends were cut back, 5 bases at V and 2 bases at J, with 15 bases in the middle. The V gene's germline CDR1 is SGHTA and CDR2 FQGNSA. This CDR3 comprises 15 residues.

The gene calls are TRBV4-3 and TRBJ2-1, with TRBD2 matching 7 bases. Germline assignment: CDR1 LGHNA and CDR2 YSLEER. V shed 3 bases and J 9 bases; nucleotides not matched to a gene: 11. CDR3 size: 15 residues. CDR3: CASSQDRLTSVEQFF. The CDR3 nucleotides read TGCGCCAGCAGCCAGGACCGACTTACTAGCGTTGAGCAGTTCTTC.

The chain couples TRBV6-6 to TRBJ2-5, with unresolved D. The CDR3 loop spans 11 amino acids. CDR1 and CDR2 (germline): MNHNY, SVGAGI (reference sequence). V was trimmed by 2 bases and J by 5 bases, leaving 3 bases between them. The CDR3 DNA sequence: TGTGCCAGCAGTTACCGGGAGACCCAGTACTTC. It yields the protein CASSYRETQYF.